The text below deals with one TCR beta chain. Using immunoSEQ multiplex PCR, the repertoire was profiled, and TCRdb retains in-frame clones only, with some absent. The top ten hold 1.5% to 2% of the sample, which has about 200,000 clones, roughly 90% seen once. The data derive from a study of blood T cell repertoires in COVID-19. Across the study: The origin of the acute and convalescent COVID-19 samples was the United States, Italy and Spain.

This clonotype was obtained from a man aged 18 to 30 with active or convalescent COVID-19. Source material: peripheral blood.

The CDR3 sequence: CASSLIGARGNSPLHF. The CDR3 nucleotides read TGTGCCAGCAGCTTGATTGGTGCCAGGGGAAATTCACCCCTCCACTTT. This chain connects TRBV5-6 to TRBJ1-6; possible D gene TRBD1, 6 bases. V was shortened by 1 base and J by 7 bases, with 15 bases between the two germline ends. In germline, CDR1 is SGHDT, CDR2 YYEEEE. The CDR3 length is 16 residues.